Listed here are 32 T cell receptor beta chains from one sample, sequenced in a study of human T cells and chemical hapten exposure. The time point denotes: patch test 1, 2 weeks after DPC sensitization. Treatment described: therapeutic diphenylcyclopropenone sensitization with weekly scalp DPC. MiXCR, run by TCRdb on the RACE reads, gives a single entry per CDR3 protein. The sample gives around 110,000 distinct CDR3 sequences, roughly an eighth of which show up once; about 1.4% is in the top ten. The source was whole blood, collected in connection with sensitization to the hapten diphenylcyclopropenone (DPC). The receptors stem from a woman aged 50 to 60 with alopecia areata. Some clones in this sample may be carry-over from other donors' samples.

This clonotype has a count of ten or more. This chain connects TRBV2 to TRBJ1-3; 7 bases map to TRBD1. The CDR3 totals 17 residues. Germline values: CDR1 SNHLY, CDR2 FYNNEI. Trimming at V came to 6 bases and at J to 2 bases, leaving 13 bases not matched to a gene. In DNA, the CDR3 is TGTGCCAGCAGCGGGGACAGAGCGGCCCTCACTGGAAACACCATATATTTT. Protein: CASSGDRAALTGNTIYF.

J is TRBJ2-2 and V is TRBV7-2, with 7 nucleotides matching TRBD2. This CDR3 has 16 residues. Trimming at V came to 5 bases and at J to 3 bases, leaving 9 bases not matched to a gene. CDR1 SGHTA and CDR2 FQGNSA come from the germline V gene. The CDR3 loop reads CASSPRLGGDTGELFF. The CDR3 DNA reads as TGTGCCAGCAGCCCCCGTCTGGGGGGGGACACCGGGGAGCTGTTTTTT.

The CDR3 sequence: CASRPGTGTYNEQFF. Here the CDR3 DNA reads TGTGCCAGCAGGCCCGGGACTGGGACCTACAATGAGCAGTTCTTC. V is TRBV6-2 or TRBV6-3 and J is TRBJ2-1; D perhaps matches TRBD2 (6 bases). The CDR3 extends over 15 amino acids. The V and J ends lost 6 bases and 2 bases respectively, with 14 bases between them. The V gene's germline CDR1 is MNHEY and CDR2 SVGEGT.

The gene calls are TRBV7-2 and TRBJ2-1, with D unresolved. The CDR3 is 11 amino acids. Trimming took off 3 bases at V and 6 bases at J, with 3 bases between the two ends. CDR1 and CDR2 from the germline V gene are SGHTA and FQGNSA. CDR3: CASSFSNEQFF. CDR3 nucleotides: TGTGCCAGCAGCTTTTCCAATGAGCAGTTCTTC. Based on the CDR3 plus reference TRBV7-2 and TRBJ2-1, the full variable domain is GAGVSQSPSNKVTEKGKDVELRCDPISGHTALYWYRQSLGQGLEFLIYFQGNSAPDKSGLPSDRFSAERTGGSVSTLTIQRTQQEDSAVYLCASSFSNEQFFGPGTRLTVL.

This clonotype was seen at least ten times. V is TRBV4-2 and J is TRBJ2-6; D is perhaps TRBD1 or TRBD2 (5 bases each). The germline V and J ends were trimmed by 0 bases and 0 bases, with 12 bases remaining between them. The CDR3 sequence is 18 residues long. From germline, CDR1 is LGHNA and CDR2 YNFKEQ. The CDR3 is CASSQDPIGASGANVLTF. The CDR3 region has the DNA TGTGCCAGCAGCCAAGATCCTATCGGGGCCTCTGGGGCCAACGTCCTGACTTTC.

This clonotype was counted a few times. The V call is TRBV7-2, the J call TRBJ1-5; TRBD1 matches 7 bases. Trimming at V came to 0 bases and at J to 3 bases, leaving 5 bases not matched to a gene. The CDR3 has 16 amino acids. Germline V gene lookup returns CDR1 SGHTA and CDR2 FQGNSA. DNA of the CDR3: TGTGCCAGCAGCTTAGCGGGCGACAGGGTCAATCAGCCCCAGCATTTT. Translating it yields CASSLAGDRVNQPQHF.

V is TRBV28 and J is TRBJ2-5; weak D call: TRBD2 (6 bases). V gave up 6 bases and J gave up 3 bases, with 23 bases separating them. There are 17 residues in the CDR3. Germline V gene lookup returns CDR1 MDHEN and CDR2 SYDVKM. DNA for the CDR3: TGTGCCAGCAGCCCGAATGAAAGTAGCGGAGTCGAAGAGACCCAGTACTTC. Residues: CASSPNESSGVEETQYF.

This clonotype was counted many times. V usage is TRBV7-2 and J usage is TRBJ2-1; tentative D call: TRBD2 (6 bases). The CDR3 consists of 15 residues. Per the germline V gene, CDR1 is SGHTA and CDR2 is FQGNSA. Trimming took off 5 bases at V and 5 bases at J, with 16 bases between the two ends. The CDR3 spells CASSPKAGNDNEQFF. The CDR3 nucleotides are TGTGCCAGCAGCCCGAAGGCGGGGAATGACAATGAGCAGTTCTTC.

This clonotype was picked up a small number of times. In DNA form, the CDR3 reads TGTGCCAGCAGGGAAGGGGGCGCGGCTAATGAAAAACTGTTTTTT. Its protein product is CASREGGAANEKLFF. The genes are TRBV28 and TRBJ1-4, with 7 positions matching TRBD1. The CDR3 covers 15 residues. The V segment lost 6 bases and the J segment 3 bases; nucleotides outside the gene matches: 7. CDR1 MDHEN and CDR2 SYDVKM come from the germline V gene.

This clonotype has more than one count but fewer than ten. The rearrangement uses TRBV20-1 and TRBJ1-1; D gene ambiguous. Germline V gene sequence: CDR1 DFQATT, CDR2 SNEGSKA (reference sequence). V was cut by 4 bases and J by 2 bases, with 14 bases left in between. This CDR3 is 14 amino acids long. As DNA, the CDR3 is TGCAGTGCTACCAAACCGAAGGGAAACACTGAAGCTTTCTTT. Translating it yields CSATKPKGNTEAFF.

This clonotype was recorded many times. The chain uses TRBV5-1 and TRBJ1-1, with no clear D. Trimming took off 1 base at V and 1 base at J, with 8 bases between the two ends. From germline, CDR1 is SGHRS and CDR2 YFSETQ. CDR3 size: 14 residues. CDR3 residues: CASSLNRRNTEAFF. As DNA, the CDR3 is TGCGCCAGCAGCTTGAATAGGCGGAACACTGAAGCTTTCTTT.

V gene TRBV28 combines with J gene TRBJ2-7, with D tentatively TRBD1 or TRBD2 (6 bases each). With 3 bases removed from V and 9 bases from J, the gap between germline ends came to 9 bases. Germline CDR1 reads MDHEN; CDR2 reads SYDVKM. This CDR3 is 11 amino acids long. In nucleotides, the CDR3 is TGTGCCAGCAGTTTTAGGGGGGTGCAGTACTTC. It specifies CASSFRGVQYF.

This clonotype was recorded a few times. The rearrangement links TRBV4-1 to TRBJ2-2; D is ambiguous. This CDR3 is built from 14 residues. The germline V and J ends were trimmed by 3 bases and 5 bases, with 10 bases remaining between them. The germline gives CDR1 MGHRA, CDR2 YSYEKL. The CDR3 coding sequence is TGCGCCAGCAGCCACCCCTATCTTACCGGGGAGCTGTTTTTT. This translates into CASSHPYLTGELFF.

The V call is TRBV10-3, the J call TRBJ2-2; D is possibly TRBD2 (6 bases). From germline, CDR1 is ENHRY and CDR2 SYGVKD. The germline V and J ends were trimmed by 6 bases and 4 bases, with 6 bases remaining between them. This CDR3 has 12 amino acids. The CDR3, as DNA: TGTGCCATCAGGGGACTCACCGGGGAGCTGTTTTTT. This sequence encodes CAIRGLTGELFF.

The CDR3 DNA sequence: TGTGCCAGCAGCTTAGATGGGGCTGGCTACACCTTC. As protein: CASSLDGAGYTF. This sequence joins TRBV11-2 and TRBJ1-2; the D gene is possibly TRBD1 (5 bases). The CDR3 runs to 12 residues. V shed 0 bases and J shed 7 bases, with 6 bases lying between them. CDR1 is SGHAT, CDR2 FQNNGV, per germline. The full variable domain, in which reference TRBV11-2 and TRBJ1-2 provide the parts outside the CDR3, is EAGVAQSPRYKIIEKRQSVAFWCNPISGHATLYWYQQILGQGPKLLIQFQNNGVVDDSQLPKDRFSAERLKGVDSTLKIQPAKLEDSAVYLCASSLDGAGYTFGSGTRLTVV.

This clonotype has ten or more counts. This chain connects TRBV11-2 to TRBJ2-3; D remains ambiguous. The germline CDR1 and CDR2 sequences are SGHAT and FQNNGV. V gave up 4 bases and J gave up 2 bases, with 13 bases separating them. This CDR3 comprises 15 residues. CDR3 region: CASSSLKGPTDTQYF. CDR3 sequence (DNA): TGTGCCAGCAGCTCTTTAAAAGGGCCCACAGATACGCAGTATTTT.

This clonotype was counted only a few times. The V and J genes are TRBV28 and TRBJ1-5; TRBD1 aligns across 10 bases. The junction had 11 bases not matched to a gene; V was cut back by 3 bases and J by 6 bases. Germline-derived CDR1 and CDR2 are MDHEN and SYDVKM. The CDR3 spans 17 residues. CDR3 loop: CASSFLEGTGEVQPQHF. The CDR3 DNA reads as TGTGCCAGCAGTTTTTTAGAAGGGACAGGGGAGGTTCAGCCCCAGCATTTT.

This chain links TRBV4-1 with TRBJ2-3; D uncertain. Trimming removed 1 base at V and 2 bases at J, with 13 bases between. The CDR3 loop spans 16 amino acids. Germline CDR1 reads MGHRA; CDR2 reads YSYEKL. CDR3 loop: CASSQGASGPTDTQYF. CDR3 sequence (DNA): TGCGCCAGCAGCCAAGGGGCGAGTGGCCCCACAGATACGCAGTATTTT.

This clonotype has a handful of counts. V is TRBV20-1 and J is TRBJ1-6; D is perhaps TRBD1 (6 bases). CDR3 length equals 17 residues. In germline, CDR1 is DFQATT, CDR2 SNEGSKA (reference sequence). The ends were cut back, 0 bases at V and 0 bases at J, with 12 bases in the middle. This CDR3 is CSARDQGRSSYNSPLHF. For the CDR3, the DNA is TGCAGTGCTAGAGATCAGGGGCGGAGCTCCTATAATTCACCCCTCCACTTT.

The rearrangement links TRBV28 to TRBJ1-6, with D possibly being TRBD1 (6 bases). Trimming shortened V by 7 bases and J by 9 bases, and 13 bases separated the two germline ends. CDR1 MDHEN and CDR2 SYDVKM come from the germline V gene. The CDR3 extends over 13 amino acids. The CDR3 coding sequence is TGTGCCAGCACAGGGGTGGGGATTTCACCCCTCCACTTT. It is translated as CASTGVGISPLHF.

This clonotype was counted ten times or more. The rearrangement joins TRBV29-1 to TRBJ1-1; perhaps TRBD1 as D (6 bases). Deletions cut 7 bases from V and 0 bases from J, with 12 bases between. This CDR3 contains 13 residues. Looked up from germline, CDR1 is SQVTM and CDR2 is ANQGSEA. As DNA, the CDR3 is TGCAGCGGAGCGGGACAAATGAACACTGAAGCTTTCTTT. Protein product: CSGAGQMNTEAFF.

V usage is TRBV7-7 and J usage is TRBJ2-2; D may be TRBD2 (8 bases). Germline CDR1 SSHAT, CDR2 FNYEAQ (reference sequence). CDR3 size: 15 residues. Here the CDR3 reads CASGVGQRYTGELFF. The CDR3, as DNA: TGTGCTAGCGGGGTGGGACAGAGATACACCGGGGAGCTGTTTTTT.

This clonotype was seen many times. V and J are TRBV5-1 and TRBJ1-5; D unclear. Germline CDR1 and CDR2: SGHRS and YFSETQ. Trimming left V 0 bases short and J 1 base short, with 11 bases between. The CDR3 totals 16 residues. The CDR3 is CASSLGAAASNQPQHF. CDR3 sequence (DNA): TGCGCCAGCAGCTTGGGGGCAGCGGCGAGCAATCAGCCCCAGCATTTT.

The rearrangement joins TRBV6-4 to TRBJ2-7; possibly TRBD1 or TRBD2 for D (5 bases each). V was clipped by 7 bases and J by 2 bases, with 18 bases between them. The CDR3 is made up of 15 amino acids. Per the germline V gene, CDR1 is MRHNA and CDR2 is SNTAGT. CDR3 residues: CASTLHWGFTYEQYF. CDR3 bases: TGTGCCAGCACCCTCCACTGGGGGTTCACCTACGAGCAGTACTTC.

This clonotype was observed at least ten times. The genes are TRBV27 and TRBJ2-3, with 7 bases matching TRBD1. From germline, CDR1 is MNHEY and CDR2 SMNVEV (reference sequence). This CDR3 spans 17 amino acids. V gave up 4 bases and J gave up 2 bases; unmatched junction bases: 12. Here the CDR3 DNA reads TGTGCCAGCAGTTGGATGCAACAGGGGACCCACACAGATACGCAGTATTTT. Amino acid sequence: CASSWMQQGTHTDTQYF.

This clonotype appeared many times. The chain has TRBV29-1 and TRBJ2-2, with D perhaps TRBD1 (5 bases). Germline V gene data show CDR1 as SQVTM and CDR2 as ANQGSEA. The length of the CDR3 is 11 residues. V was shortened by 7 bases and J by 3 bases, with 6 bases between the two germline ends. Here the CDR3 reads CSGGDTGELFF. CDR3 nucleotides: TGCAGCGGGGGCGACACCGGGGAGCTGTTTTTT.

The table lists this clonotype with a few counts. The chain carries TRBV5-4 and TRBJ2-1; D might be TRBD1 or TRBD2, each matching 6 bases. V shed 4 bases and J shed 7 bases, with 18 bases lying between them. Germline-derived CDR1 and CDR2 are SGHNT and YYREEE (reference sequence). The CDR3 has 15 amino acids. This chain's CDR3 is CASSGGGLGDNEQFF. The CDR3 region has the DNA TGTGCCAGCAGCGGAGGGGGGCTGGGTGATAATGAGCAGTTCTTC.

This clonotype was recorded at least ten times. The DNA of the CDR3 is TGTGCCAGCAGCCAAGTGGGCGATTATCAGCCCCAGCATTTT. This sequence encodes CASSQVGDYQPQHF. This chain links TRBV3-1 with TRBJ1-5; D uncertain. Germline V gene lookup returns CDR1 LGHDT and CDR2 YNNKEL (reference sequence). The CDR3 covers 14 residues. V lost 1 base and J lost 5, with 9 bases in between.

This clonotype was recorded at least ten times. The gene calls are TRBV18 and TRBJ1-2; 10 bases agree with TRBD1. There are 15 residues in the CDR3. V gave up 3 bases and J gave up 2 bases; unmatched junction bases: 3. Germline CDR1 KGHSH, CDR2 LQKENI. The CDR3 region has the DNA TGTGCCAGCTCACCCTTGGGACAGGGGAACTATGGCTACACCTTC. It specifies CASSPLGQGNYGYTF.

This chain connects TRBV10-3 to TRBJ2-2; no clear D. In germline, CDR1 is ENHRY, CDR2 SYGVKD. The CDR3 has 12 residues. V was clipped by 2 bases and J by 5 bases, with 3 bases between them. The CDR3 nucleotides read TGTGCCATCAGTGAGGGAACCGGGGAGCTGTTTTTT. It encodes CAISEGTGELFF.

This clonotype has more than one count but fewer than ten. This rearrangement joins TRBV7-6 to TRBJ2-7; 10 bases align to TRBD1. V was clipped by 5 bases and J by 5 bases; unmatched bases: 3. CDR3 length: 13 residues. From germline, CDR1 is SGHVS and CDR2 FNYEAQ. CDR3 protein: CASSGQGGHEQYF. The CDR3 coding sequence is TGTGCCAGCAGCGGACAGGGGGGCCACGAGCAGTACTTC. Supplemented by reference TRBV7-6 and TRBJ2-7, the full variable domain reads GAGVSQSPRYKVTKRGQDVALRCDPISGHVSLYWYRQALGQGPEFLTYFNYEAQQDKSGLPNDRFSAERPEGSISTLTIQRTEQRDSAMYRCASSGQGGHEQYFGPGTRLTVT.

This chain joins TRBV4-3 and TRBJ2-3; D is uncertain. V lost 4 bases to trimming and J lost 1 base, with 12 bases between them. The length of the CDR3 is 15 residues. Germline V CDR1 and CDR2: LGHNA, YSLEER. CDR3 bases: TGCGCCAGCAGCCCTGGGTTCTCCGGCACAGATACGCAGTATTTT. Amino acid sequence: CASSPGFSGTDTQYF.